This T cell receptor (beta chain) was sequenced for a study of tumor-infiltrating lymphocytes in primary liver carcinoma. The CDR3 is 16 residues long. Germline V lookup: CDR1 LGHNA, CDR2 YNFKEQ. Study-wide points: Tumor region pairs showed greater overlap than either tumor-adjacent or tumor-blood pairs did. The top-250-clone fraction was significantly higher in tumors than in blood (p = 0.039).

DNA and RNA were both co-extracted from 20-30 mg of bulk tissue that had not been sorted. Patients carried chronic HBV infection without prior treatment. TCR beta cDNA was made from 400 to 500 ng total RNA with a constant-region primer. Three nested multiplex PCR rounds, a slightly modified ARM-PCR, produced the libraries for TCR beta. Use of TRBV1-TRBV30 forward primers with a C-beta reverse primer characterized the first two PCR rounds, which lasted ten to eleven cycles each. TCRdb itself ran the multiplex PCR reads through MiXCR, one entry per CDR3 protein. The top ten clones hold roughly 15% of a sample with approximately 73,000 distinct CDR3 sequences, 65% to 75% of them seen once. This clonotype was counted a single time. Its target is not known. An end of the junction differs from the germline gene, which may be a read error.

The sample consisted of liver tumor tissue from sampling region 4. The sample's subset: tumor region T4, right-lateral pole. The rearrangement joins TRBV4-2 to TRBJ1-2; 9 bases fit TRBD1. This TCR was sampled from an older woman with primary liver carcinoma and hepatitis B virus infection. For the CDR3, the DNA is TGTGCCAGCAGGCAAGATGGGACAGGGAGCAACTATGGCTACACCTTC. Its protein is CASRQDGTGSNYGYTF.